This TCR beta chain was identified during a study of CD8+CD57+ T cells in acquired aplastic anemia. This clonotype has a count of ten or more. V was shortened by 6 bases and J by 4 bases, with 15 bases between the two germline ends. This CDR3 is built from 15 residues. From germline, CDR1 is LNHDA and CDR2 SQIVND (reference sequence). Using genomic DNA as the template, TCR beta VDJ and CDR3 profiling was carried out. TCRdb called the reads again in MiXCR, with one record for every CDR3 protein. The table lists about 160,000 distinct CDR3 sequences, around 40% of them singletons, with 1.1% in the top ten.

The origin of this receptor is a human donor in good health. The rearrangement joins TRBV19 to TRBJ2-2; D perhaps matches TRBD2 (6 bases). The sequenced sample was sorted CD4+, CD8+, or CD8+CD57+ T cells (not recorded which) from PBMCs. The CDR3 here is CASSGSSQATGELFF. For the CDR3, the DNA is TGTGCCAGTAGCGGGAGCTCTCAAGCCACCGGGGAGCTGTTTTTT. The full variable domain, completed using reference TRBV19 and TRBJ2-2, is DGGITQSPKYLFRKEGQNVTLSCEQNLNHDAMYWYRQDPGQGLRLIYYSQIVNDFQKGDIAEGYSVSREKKESFPLTVTSAQKNPTAFYLCASSGSSQATGELFFGEGSRLTVL.